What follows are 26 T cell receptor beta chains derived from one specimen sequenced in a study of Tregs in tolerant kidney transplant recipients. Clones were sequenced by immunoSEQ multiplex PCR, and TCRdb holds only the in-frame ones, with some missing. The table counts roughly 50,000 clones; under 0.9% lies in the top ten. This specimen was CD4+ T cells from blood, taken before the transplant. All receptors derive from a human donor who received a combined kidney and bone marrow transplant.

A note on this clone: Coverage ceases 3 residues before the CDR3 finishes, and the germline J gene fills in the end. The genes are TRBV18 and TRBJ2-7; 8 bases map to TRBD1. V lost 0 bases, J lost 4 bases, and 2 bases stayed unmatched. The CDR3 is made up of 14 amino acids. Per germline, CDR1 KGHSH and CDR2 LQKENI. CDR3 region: CASSPPYRGYEQYF. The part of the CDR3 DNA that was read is TGTGCCAGCTCACCACCGTACAGGGGGTACGAG.

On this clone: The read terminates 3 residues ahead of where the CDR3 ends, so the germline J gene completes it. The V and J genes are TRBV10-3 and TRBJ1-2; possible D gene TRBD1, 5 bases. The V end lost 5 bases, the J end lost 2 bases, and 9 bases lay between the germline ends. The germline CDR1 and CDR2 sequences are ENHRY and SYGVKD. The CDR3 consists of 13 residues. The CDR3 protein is CAISRQLNYGYTF. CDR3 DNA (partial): TGTGCCATCAGTCGACAGTTAAACTATGGC.

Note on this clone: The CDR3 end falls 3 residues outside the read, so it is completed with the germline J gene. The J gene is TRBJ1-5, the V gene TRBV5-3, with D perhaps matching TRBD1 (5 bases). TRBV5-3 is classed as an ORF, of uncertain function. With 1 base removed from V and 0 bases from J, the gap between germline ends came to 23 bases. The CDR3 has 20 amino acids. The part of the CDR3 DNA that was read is TGTGCCAGAAGCTTGAAATGGGGCAGGGCCAAAAGTTATAGCAATCAGCCC. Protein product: CARSLKWGRAKSYSNQP. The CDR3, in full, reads CARSLKWGRAKSYSNQPQHF.

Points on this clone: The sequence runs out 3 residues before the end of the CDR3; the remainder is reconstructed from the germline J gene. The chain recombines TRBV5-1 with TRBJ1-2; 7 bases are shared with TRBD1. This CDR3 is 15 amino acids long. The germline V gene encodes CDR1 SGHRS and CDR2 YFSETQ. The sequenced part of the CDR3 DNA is TGCGCCAGCAGCTTGGACCCAACAGGGGCCTTCGGC. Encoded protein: CASSLDPTGAFG. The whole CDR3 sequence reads CASSLDPTGAFGYTF.

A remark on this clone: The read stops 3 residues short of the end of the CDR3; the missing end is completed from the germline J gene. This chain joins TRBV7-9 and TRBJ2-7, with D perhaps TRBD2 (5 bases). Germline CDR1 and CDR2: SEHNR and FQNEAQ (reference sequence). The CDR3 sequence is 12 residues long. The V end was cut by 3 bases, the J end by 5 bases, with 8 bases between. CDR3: CASSFRTDEQYF. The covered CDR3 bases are TGTGCCAGCAGCTTTCGGACTGACGAG.

This CDR3 is CASSLGGANTQYF. Partial CDR3 DNA: TGTGCCAGCAGCTTGGGGGGGGCGAATACG. J is TRBJ2-3 and V is TRBV7-2; tentative D call: TRBD2 (7 bases). The read ends 3 residues early relative to the CDR3; the germline J gene fills the gap. The V and J ends lost 3 bases and 7 bases respectively, with 11 bases between them. The CDR3 consists of 13 residues. Germline V gives CDR1 SGHTA, CDR2 FQGNSA.

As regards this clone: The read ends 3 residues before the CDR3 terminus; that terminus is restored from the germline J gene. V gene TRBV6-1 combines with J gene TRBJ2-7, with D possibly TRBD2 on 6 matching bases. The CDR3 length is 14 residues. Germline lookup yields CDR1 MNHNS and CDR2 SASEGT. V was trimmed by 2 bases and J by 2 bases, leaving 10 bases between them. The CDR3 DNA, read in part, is TGTGCCAGCAGTGAATACGGGGAGGCCTACGAG. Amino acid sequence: CASSEYGEAYE. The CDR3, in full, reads CASSEYGEAYEQYF.

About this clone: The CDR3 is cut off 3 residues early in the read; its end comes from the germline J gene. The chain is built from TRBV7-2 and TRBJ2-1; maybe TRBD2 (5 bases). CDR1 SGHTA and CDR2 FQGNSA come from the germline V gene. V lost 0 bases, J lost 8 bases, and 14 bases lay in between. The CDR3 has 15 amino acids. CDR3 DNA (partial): TGTGCCAGCAGCTTAGCGCCAGCTAGCAAGGATGAG. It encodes CASSLAPASKDE. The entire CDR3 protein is CASSLAPASKDEQFF.

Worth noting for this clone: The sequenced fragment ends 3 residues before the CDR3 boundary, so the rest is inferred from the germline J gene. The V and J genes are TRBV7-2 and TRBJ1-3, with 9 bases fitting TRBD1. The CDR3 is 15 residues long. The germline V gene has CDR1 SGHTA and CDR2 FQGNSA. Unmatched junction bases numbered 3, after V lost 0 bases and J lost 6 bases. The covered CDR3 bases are TGTGCCAGCAGCTTAGCCACAGGGGGCCTAAACACC. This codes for CASSLATGGLNT. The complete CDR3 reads CASSLATGGLNTIYF.

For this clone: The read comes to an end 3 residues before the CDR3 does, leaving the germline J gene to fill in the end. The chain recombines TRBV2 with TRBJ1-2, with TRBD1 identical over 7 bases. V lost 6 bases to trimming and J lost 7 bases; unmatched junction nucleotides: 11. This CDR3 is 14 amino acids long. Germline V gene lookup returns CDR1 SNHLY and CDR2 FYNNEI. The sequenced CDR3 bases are TGTGCCAGCAGGAACAGGGGTTTAGGCAGTGGC. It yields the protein CASRNRGLGSG. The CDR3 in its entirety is CASRNRGLGSGYTF.

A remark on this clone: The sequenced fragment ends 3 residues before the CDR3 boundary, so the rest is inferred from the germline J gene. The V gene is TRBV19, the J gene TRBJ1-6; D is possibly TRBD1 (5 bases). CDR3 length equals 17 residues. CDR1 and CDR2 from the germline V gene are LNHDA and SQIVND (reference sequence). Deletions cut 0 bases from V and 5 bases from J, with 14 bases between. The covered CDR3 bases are TGTGCCAGTAGTATAGATCGGCCAGGAGGGGATAATTCACCC. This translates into CASSIDRPGGDNSP. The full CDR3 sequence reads CASSIDRPGGDNSPLHF.

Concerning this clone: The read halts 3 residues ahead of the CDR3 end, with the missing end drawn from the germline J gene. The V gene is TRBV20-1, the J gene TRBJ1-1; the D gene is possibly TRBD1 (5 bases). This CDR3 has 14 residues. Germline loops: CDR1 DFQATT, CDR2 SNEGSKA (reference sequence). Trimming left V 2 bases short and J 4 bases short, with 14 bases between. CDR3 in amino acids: CSARPPRGGTEAFF. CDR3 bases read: TGCAGTGCTAGACCCCCCCGGGGGGGCACTGAA.

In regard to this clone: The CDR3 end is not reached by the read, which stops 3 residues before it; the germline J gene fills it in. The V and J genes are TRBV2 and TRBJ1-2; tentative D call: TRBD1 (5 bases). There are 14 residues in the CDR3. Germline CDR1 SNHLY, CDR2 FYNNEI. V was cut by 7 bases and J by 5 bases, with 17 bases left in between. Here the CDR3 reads CASTIREPIYGYTF. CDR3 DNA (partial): TGTGCCAGCACCATCAGGGAGCCGATATATGGC.

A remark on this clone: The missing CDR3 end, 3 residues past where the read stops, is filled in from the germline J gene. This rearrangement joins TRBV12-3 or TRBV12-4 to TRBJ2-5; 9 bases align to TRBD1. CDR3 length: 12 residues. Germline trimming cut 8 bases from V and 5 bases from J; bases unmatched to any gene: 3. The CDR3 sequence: CASLDRGETQYF. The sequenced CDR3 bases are TGTGCCAGCTTAGACAGGGGGGAGACC.

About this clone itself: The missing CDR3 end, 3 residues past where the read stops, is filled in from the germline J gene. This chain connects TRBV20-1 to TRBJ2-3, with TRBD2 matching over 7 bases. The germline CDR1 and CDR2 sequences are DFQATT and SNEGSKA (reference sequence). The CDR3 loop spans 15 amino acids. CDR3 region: CSAIKSSGTPGTQYF. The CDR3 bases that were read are TGCAGTGCCATTAAGTCCAGCGGGACCCCGGGGACG.

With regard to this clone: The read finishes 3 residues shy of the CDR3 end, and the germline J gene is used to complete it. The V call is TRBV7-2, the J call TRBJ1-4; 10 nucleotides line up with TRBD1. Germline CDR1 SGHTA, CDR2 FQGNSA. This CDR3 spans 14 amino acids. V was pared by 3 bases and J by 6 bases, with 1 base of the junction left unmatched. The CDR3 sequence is CASSLGTGDEKLFF. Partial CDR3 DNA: TGTGCCAGCAGCTTGGGGACAGGGGATGAAAAA. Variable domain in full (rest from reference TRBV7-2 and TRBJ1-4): GAGVSQSPSNKVTEKGKDVELRCDPISGHTALYWYRQSLGQGLEFLIYFQGNSAPDKSGLPSDRFSAERTGGSVSTLTIQRTQQEDSAVYLCASSLGTGDEKLFFGSGTQLSVL.

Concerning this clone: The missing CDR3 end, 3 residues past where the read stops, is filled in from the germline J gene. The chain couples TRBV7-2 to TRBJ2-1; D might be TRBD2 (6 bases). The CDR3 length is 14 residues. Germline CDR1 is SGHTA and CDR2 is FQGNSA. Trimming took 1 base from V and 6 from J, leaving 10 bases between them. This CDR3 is CASSLVAGINEQFF. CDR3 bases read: TGTGCCAGCAGCTTAGTTGCGGGGATCAATGAG. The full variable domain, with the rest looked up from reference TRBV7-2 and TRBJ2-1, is GAGVSQSPSNKVTEKGKDVELRCDPISGHTALYWYRQSLGQGLEFLIYFQGNSAPDKSGLPSDRFSAERTGGSVSTLTIQRTQQEDSAVYLCASSLVAGINEQFFGPGTRLTVL.

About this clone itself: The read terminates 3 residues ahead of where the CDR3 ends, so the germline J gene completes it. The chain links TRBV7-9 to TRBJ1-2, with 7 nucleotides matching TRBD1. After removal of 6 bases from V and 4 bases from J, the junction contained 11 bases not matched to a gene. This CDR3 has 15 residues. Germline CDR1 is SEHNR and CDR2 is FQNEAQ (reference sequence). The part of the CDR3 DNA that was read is TGTGCCAGCAGGGGCGGACAGGACCGTGGCTATGGC. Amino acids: CASRGGQDRGYG. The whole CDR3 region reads CASRGGQDRGYGYTF.

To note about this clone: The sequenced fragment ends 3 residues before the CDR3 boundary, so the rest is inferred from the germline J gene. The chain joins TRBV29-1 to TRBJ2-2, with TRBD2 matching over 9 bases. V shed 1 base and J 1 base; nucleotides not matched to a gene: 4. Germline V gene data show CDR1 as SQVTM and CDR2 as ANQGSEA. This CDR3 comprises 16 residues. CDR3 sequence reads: CSVEAAGGGNTGELFF. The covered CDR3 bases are TGCAGCGTTGAAGCAGCGGGAGGAGGGAACACCGGGGAG.

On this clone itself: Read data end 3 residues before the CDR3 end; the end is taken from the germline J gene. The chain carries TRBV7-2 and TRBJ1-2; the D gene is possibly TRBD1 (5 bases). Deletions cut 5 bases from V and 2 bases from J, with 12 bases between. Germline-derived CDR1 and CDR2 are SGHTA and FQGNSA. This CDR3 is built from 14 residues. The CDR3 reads CASSQTVGNYGYTF. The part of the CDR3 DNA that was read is TGTGCCAGCAGCCAGACAGTAGGCAACTATGGC.

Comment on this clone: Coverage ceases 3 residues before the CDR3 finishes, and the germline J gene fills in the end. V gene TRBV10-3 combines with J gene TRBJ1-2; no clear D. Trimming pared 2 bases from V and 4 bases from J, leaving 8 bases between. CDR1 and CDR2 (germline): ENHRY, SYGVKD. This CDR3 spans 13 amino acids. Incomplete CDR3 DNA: TGTGCCATCAGTGAGAAATCGGGCTATGGC. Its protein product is CAISEKSGYG. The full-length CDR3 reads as CAISEKSGYGYTF.

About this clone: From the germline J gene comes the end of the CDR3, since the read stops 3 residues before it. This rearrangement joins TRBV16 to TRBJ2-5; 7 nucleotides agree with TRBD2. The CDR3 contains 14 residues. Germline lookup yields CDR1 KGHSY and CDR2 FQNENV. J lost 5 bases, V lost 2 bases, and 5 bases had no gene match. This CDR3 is CASSQRQGGETQYF. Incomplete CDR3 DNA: TGTGCCAGCAGCCAACGCCAGGGAGGGGAGACC.

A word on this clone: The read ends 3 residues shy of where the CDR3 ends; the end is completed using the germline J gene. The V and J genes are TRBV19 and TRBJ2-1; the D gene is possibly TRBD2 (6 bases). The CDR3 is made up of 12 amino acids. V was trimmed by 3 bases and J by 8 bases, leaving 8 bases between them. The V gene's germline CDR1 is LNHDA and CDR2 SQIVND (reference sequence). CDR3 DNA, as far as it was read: TGTGCCAGTAGTATCAGACTAGATGAG. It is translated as CASSIRLDE. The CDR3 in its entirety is CASSIRLDEQFF.

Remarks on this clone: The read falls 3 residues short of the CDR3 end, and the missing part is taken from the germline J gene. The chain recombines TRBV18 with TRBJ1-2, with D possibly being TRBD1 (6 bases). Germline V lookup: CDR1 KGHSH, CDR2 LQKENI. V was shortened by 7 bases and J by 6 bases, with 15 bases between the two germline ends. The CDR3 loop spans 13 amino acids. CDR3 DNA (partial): TGTGCCAGCTTAGAAATCGGACAGAATGGC. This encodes CASLEIGQNG. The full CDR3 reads CASLEIGQNGYTF.

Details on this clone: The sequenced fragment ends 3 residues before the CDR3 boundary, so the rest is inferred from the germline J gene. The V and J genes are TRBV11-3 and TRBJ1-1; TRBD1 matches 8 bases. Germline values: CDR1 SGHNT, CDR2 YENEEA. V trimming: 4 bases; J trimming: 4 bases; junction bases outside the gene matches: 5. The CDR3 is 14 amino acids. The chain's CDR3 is CASSSGQGSTEAFF. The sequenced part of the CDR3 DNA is TGTGCCAGCAGCTCTGGACAGGGTAGCACTGAA.

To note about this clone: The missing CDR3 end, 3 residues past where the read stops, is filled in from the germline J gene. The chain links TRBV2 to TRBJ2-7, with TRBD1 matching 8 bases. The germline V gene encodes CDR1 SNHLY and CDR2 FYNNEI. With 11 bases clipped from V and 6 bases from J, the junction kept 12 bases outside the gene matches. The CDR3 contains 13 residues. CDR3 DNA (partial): TGTGCCTCCCATCTATCGACAGGGGTCGAG. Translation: CASHLSTGVE. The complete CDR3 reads CASHLSTGVEQYF. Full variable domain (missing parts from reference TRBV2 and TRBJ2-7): EPEVTQTPSHQVTQMGQEVILRCVPISNHLYFYWYRQILGQKVEFLVSFYNNEISEKSEIFDDQFSVERPDGSNFTLKIRSTKLEDSAMYFCASHLSTGVEQYFGPGTRLTVT.